The clone carrying this T cell receptor (beta chain) was counted between two and nine times. The sample is drawn from a study of T-cell reconstitution after alpha-beta-depleted transplantation in children. The library targeted TCRbeta and was prepared with unique molecular identifiers. TCRdb redid the calling of the PCR reads with MiXCR, one entry per CDR3 protein. Of roughly 610,000 distinct CDR3 sequences listed, roughly a tenth were seen once; the top ten hold around 4%. This sequence originates from a human donor who donated a stem cell graft to a child with acute myeloid leukemia. Sequencing was performed on PBMCs from the stem cell graft donor, taken from the stem cell graft.

CDR3 residues: CASSLWANSGANVLTF. The CDR3 nucleotides are TGTGCCAGCAGTTTGTGGGCGAACTCTGGGGCCAACGTCCTGACTTTC. The chain carries TRBV28 and TRBJ2-6; D gene ambiguous. CDR1 MDHEN and CDR2 SYDVKM come from the germline V gene. CDR3 length: 16 amino acids. Trimming removed 3 bases from V and 0 bases from J, with 9 bases in between.